This T cell receptor (beta chain) was retrieved from a study of cytotoxic CD8 clonotypes in ibrutinib-treated CLL (dated by TCRdb to about 2021). With regard to the full study: The cohort had about a dozen relapsed/refractory and 15 treatment-naive patients; some 17 were IGHV unmutated. Partial responses were observed in some 24 patients and complete responses in 2; after a median follow-up of 68 months, remission was maintained in approximately 15 patients and progression was observed in some twelve. Response samples were obtained after a median of around 11 months of treatment, with a range of about 6 to 40 months. Samples averaged approximately 260,000 productive templates and 94,082 productive rearrangements. Longitudinal samples were available for about 30% of the roughly 90 trial participants. Cryopreserved peripheral blood mononuclear cells were collected at three points: before therapy, at response, and at either sustained remission or disease progression.

A MiSeq instrument was used for deep resolution sequencing, which targeted depths ranging from 1 in 1 million up to 1 in 200,000 T cells, with coverage averaging 10x for each clonotype. The immunoSEQ hsTCRB Kit was used to generate TCR beta libraries. The study's processing was this. Data were analyzed with ImmunoSEQ Data Assistant and ImmunoSEQ Analyzer, with V, D and J genes assigned per IMGT definitions. Clonality, with values ranging from 0 to 1, was calculated as one minus the normalized Shannon entropy of productive rearrangement frequencies. Only overrepresented clonotypes making up at least 0.05% of the repertoire of each patient were included in the public clonotype analysis. About a dozen repertoires from age-matched healthy donors, obtained from immuneACCESS, served as clonality controls. TCRdb took over this immuneACCESS table, retaining in-frame rearrangements with V and J assigned. Such tables are incomplete; in checked studies, under half of the missing clones stem from an unresolved V gene, and the remainder is unexplained. For V, J and clone size, that table is used; D and trimming come from the DNA. For this sample there are more than 300,000 clones; just under 80% appear just once. The ten largest clones capture under 8.5% of the sample.

Overall study results and their limits: Public clonotypes were rare and either shrank or stayed stable during treatment, and the rise in clonality at ibrutinib response reflected expansion of private clonotypes. Baseline clonality exceeded that of age-matched healthy donors and correlated strongly with circulating CD8+ T-cell counts. Sampling times were not matched between sustained-remission and progressing patients, and lymph node repertoires were not studied. An increase in clonality was observed at ibrutinib response, with clonality remaining stable during sustained remission and falling back toward baseline at progression.

For TCR beta library preparation, approximately 2 micrograms of genomic DNA were isolated from cryopreserved PBMCs. Longitudinal blood samples from CLL patients on ibrutinib monotherapy were analyzed using high-throughput TCR beta sequencing. Patients were enrolled in a phase 2 open-label single-center ibrutinib monotherapy trial. CDR1 and CDR2 are drawn from the germline V gene: MNHEY, SVGAGI. The CDR3 runs 14 amino acids, cysteine and phenylalanine included. The kept DNA is CDR3 alone, 42 bases in frame from the first base. V is shortened by 5 bases, J by 0 bases, and the region joining them spans 8 bases. With regard to this clone: Its antigen is still unknown. Base-call qualities are not available, and no considerably larger clone is one nucleotide away.

The clonotype was recovered from a human donor with chronic lymphocytic leukemia. The sample was PBMCs, taken before ibrutinib treatment. The V and J genes are TRBV6-5 and TRBJ1-3, with the D gene uncertain. The CDR3 protein: CASSPSSSGNTIYF. DNA sequence: TGTGCCAGCAGTCCCTCGAGCTCTGGAAACACCATATATTTT.